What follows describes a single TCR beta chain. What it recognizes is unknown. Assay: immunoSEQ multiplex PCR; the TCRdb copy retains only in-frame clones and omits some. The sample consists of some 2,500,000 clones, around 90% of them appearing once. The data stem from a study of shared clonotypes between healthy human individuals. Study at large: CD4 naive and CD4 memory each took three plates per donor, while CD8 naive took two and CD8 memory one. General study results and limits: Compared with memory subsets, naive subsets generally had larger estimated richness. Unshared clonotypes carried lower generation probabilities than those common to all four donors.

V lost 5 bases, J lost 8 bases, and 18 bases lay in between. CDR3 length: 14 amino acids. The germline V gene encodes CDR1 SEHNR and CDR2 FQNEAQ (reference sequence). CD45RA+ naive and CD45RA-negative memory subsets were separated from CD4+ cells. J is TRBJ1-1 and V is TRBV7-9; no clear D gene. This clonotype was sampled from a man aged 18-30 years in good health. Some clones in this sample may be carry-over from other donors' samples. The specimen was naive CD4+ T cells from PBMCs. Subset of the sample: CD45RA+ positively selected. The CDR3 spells CASSNSARSVEAFF. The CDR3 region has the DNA TGTGCCAGCAGCAATTCCGCCCGATCCGTAGAAGCTTTCTTT. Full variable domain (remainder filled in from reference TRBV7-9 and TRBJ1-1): DTGVSQNPRHKITKRGQNVTFRCDPISEHNRLYWYRQTLGQGPEFLTYFQNEAQLEKSRLLSDRFSAERPKGSFSTLEIQRTEQGDSAMYLCASSNSARSVEAFFGQGTRLTVV.